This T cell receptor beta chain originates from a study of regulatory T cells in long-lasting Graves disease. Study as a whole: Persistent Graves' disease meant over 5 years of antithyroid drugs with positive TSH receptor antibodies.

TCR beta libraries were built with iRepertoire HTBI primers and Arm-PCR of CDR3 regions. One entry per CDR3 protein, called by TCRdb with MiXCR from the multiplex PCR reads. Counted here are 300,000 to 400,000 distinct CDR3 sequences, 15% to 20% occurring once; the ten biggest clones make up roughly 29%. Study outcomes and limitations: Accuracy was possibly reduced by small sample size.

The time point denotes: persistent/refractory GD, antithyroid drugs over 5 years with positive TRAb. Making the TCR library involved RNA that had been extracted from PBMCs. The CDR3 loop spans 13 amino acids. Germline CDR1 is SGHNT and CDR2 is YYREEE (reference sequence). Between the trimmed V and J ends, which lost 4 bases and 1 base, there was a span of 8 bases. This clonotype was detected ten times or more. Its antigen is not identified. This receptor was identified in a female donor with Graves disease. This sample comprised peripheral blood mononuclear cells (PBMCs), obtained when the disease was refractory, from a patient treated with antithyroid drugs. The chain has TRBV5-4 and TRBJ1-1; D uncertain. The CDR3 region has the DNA TGTGCCAGCAGCCGGTCAGGGAACACTGAAGCTTTCTTT. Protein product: CASSRSGNTEAFF.